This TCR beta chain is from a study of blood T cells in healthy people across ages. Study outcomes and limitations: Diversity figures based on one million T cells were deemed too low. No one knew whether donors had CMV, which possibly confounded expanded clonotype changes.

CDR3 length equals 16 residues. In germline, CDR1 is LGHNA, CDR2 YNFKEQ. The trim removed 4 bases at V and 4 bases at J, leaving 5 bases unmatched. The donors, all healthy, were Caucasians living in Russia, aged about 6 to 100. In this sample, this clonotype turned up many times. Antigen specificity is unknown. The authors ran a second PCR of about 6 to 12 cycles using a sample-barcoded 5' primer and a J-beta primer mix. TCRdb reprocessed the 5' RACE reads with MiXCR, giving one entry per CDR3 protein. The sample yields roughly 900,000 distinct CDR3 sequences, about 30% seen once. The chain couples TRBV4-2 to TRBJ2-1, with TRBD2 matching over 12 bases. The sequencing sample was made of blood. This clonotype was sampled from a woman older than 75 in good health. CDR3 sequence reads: CASSRELAGGYNEQFF. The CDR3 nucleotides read TGTGCCAGCAGCCGGGAACTAGCGGGGGGTTACAATGAGCAGTTCTTC.